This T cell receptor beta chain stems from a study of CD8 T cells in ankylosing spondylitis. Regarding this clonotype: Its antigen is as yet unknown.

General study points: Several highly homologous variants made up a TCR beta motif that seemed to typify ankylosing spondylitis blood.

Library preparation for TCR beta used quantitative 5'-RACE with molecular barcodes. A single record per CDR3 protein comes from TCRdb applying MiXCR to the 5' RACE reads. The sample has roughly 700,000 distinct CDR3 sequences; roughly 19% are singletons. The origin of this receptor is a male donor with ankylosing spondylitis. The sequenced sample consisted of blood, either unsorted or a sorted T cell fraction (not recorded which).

The CDR3 bases are TGTGCCAGCAAGGAGATCGGGGGCGGGAATACTGAAGCTTTCTTT. It encodes CASKEIGGGNTEAFF. The rearrangement uses TRBV27 and TRBJ1-1, with D perhaps matching TRBD1 (6 bases). The V gene lost 7 bases and the J gene lost 5 bases, with 20 bases spanning the gap. In germline, CDR1 is MNHEY, CDR2 SMNVEV (reference sequence). This CDR3 has 15 amino acids.